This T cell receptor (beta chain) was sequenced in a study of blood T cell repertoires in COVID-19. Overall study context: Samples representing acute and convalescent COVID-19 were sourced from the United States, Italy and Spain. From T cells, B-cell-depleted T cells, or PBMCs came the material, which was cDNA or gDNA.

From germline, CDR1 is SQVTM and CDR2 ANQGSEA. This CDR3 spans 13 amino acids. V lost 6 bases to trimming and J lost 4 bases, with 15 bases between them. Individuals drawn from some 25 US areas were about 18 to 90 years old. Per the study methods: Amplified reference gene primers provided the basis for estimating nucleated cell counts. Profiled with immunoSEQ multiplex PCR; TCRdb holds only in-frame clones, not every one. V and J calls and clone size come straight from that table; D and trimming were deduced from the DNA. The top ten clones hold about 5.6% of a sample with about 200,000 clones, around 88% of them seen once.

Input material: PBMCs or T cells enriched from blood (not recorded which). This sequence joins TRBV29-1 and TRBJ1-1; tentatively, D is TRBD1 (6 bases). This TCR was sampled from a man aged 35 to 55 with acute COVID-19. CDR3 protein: CSVVGARGTEAFF. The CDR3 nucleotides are TGCAGCGTCGTGGGGGCGAGGGGCACTGAAGCTTTCTTT.